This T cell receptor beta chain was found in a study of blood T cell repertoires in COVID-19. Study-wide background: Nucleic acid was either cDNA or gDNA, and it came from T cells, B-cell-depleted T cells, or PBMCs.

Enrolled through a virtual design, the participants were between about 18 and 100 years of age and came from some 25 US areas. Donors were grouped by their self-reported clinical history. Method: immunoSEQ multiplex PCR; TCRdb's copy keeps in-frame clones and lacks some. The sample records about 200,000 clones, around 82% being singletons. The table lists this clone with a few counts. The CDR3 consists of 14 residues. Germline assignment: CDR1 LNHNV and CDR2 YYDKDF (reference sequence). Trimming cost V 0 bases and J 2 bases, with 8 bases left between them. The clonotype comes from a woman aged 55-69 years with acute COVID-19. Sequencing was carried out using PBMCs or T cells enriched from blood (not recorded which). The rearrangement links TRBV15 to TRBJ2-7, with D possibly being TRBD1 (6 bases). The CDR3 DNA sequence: TGTGCCACCAGCAGAGACCGGACAGCCTACGAGCAGTACTTC. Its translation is CATSRDRTAYEQYF.